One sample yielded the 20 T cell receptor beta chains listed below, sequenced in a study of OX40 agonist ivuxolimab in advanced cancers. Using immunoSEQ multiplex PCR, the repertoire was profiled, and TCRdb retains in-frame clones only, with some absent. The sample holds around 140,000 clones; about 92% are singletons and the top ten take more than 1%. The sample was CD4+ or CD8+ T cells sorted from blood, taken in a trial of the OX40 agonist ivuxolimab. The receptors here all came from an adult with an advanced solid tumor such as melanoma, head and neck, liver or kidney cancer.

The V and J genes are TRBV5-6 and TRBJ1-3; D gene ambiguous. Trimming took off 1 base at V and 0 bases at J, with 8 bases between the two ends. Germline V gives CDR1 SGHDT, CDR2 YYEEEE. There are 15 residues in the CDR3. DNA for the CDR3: TGTGCCAGCAGCTTGATAGGGAACTCTGGAAACACCATATATTTT. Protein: CASSLIGNSGNTIYF.

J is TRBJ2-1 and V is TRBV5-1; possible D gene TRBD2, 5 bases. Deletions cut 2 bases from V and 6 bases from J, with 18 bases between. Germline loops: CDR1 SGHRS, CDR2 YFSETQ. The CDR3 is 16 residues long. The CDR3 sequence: CASSFGSGLGFNEQFF. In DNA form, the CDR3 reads TGCGCCAGCAGCTTTGGGTCGGGGTTAGGATTCAATGAGCAGTTCTTC.

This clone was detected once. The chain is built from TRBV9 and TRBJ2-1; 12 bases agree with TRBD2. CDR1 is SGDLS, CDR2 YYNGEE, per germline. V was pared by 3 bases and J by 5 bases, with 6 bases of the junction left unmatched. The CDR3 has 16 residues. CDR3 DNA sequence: TGTGCCAGCAGCGCGTCACTAGCGGGGGGCCACAATGAGCAGTTCTTC. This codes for CASSASLAGGHNEQFF.

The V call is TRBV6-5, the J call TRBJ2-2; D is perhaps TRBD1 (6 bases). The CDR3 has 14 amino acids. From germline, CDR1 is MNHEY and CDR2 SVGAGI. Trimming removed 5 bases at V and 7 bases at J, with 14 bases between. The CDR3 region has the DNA TGTGCCAGCAGTAGGGCCAGGGGTGGCGGGGAGCTGTTTTTT. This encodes CASSRARGGGELFF.

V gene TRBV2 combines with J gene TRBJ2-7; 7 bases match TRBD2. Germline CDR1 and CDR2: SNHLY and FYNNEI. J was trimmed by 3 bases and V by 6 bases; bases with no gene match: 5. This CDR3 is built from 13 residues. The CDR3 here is CASSPTSVYEQYF. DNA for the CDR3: TGTGCCAGCAGCCCAACTAGCGTCTACGAGCAGTACTTC.

CDR3 nucleotide sequence: TGTGCCAGCAGCCCGCGGGGGAAGACAGATACGCAGTATTTT. The encoded protein is CASSPRGKTDTQYF. This rearrangement joins TRBV7-2 to TRBJ2-3, with 7 bases that match TRBD2. Germline trimming cut 5 bases from V and 3 bases from J; bases unmatched to any gene: 5. The CDR3 has 14 residues. Germline values: CDR1 SGHTA, CDR2 FQGNSA.

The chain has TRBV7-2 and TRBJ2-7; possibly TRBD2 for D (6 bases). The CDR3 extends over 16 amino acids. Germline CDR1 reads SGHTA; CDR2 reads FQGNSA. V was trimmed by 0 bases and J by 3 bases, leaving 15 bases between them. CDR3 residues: CASSLANPGAGYEQYF. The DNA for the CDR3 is TGTGCCAGCAGCTTAGCGAATCCAGGAGCGGGCTACGAGCAGTACTTC.

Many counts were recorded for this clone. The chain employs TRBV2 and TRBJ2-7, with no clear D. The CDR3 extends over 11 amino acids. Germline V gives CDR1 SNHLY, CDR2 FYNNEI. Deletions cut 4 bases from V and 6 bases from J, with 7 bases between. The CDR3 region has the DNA TGTGCCAGCAGTGTTTCGGCCGAGCAGTACTTC. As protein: CASSVSAEQYF.

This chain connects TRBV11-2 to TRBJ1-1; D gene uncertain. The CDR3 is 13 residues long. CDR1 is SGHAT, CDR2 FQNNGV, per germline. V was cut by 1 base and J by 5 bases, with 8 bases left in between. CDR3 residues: CASSLVRGTEAFF. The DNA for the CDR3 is TGTGCCAGCAGCTTAGTACGGGGTACTGAAGCTTTCTTT. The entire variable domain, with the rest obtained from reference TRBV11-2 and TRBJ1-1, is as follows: EAGVAQSPRYKIIEKRQSVAFWCNPISGHATLYWYQQILGQGPKLLIQFQNNGVVDDSQLPKDRFSAERLKGVDSTLKIQPAKLEDSAVYLCASSLVRGTEAFFGQGTRLTVV.

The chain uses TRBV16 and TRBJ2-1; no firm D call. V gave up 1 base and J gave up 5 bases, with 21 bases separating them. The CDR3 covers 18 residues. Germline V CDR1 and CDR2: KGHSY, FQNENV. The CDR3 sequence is CASSQLGQPFYRNNEQFF. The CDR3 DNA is TGTGCCAGCAGCCAATTAGGGCAACCTTTCTACCGAAACAATGAGCAGTTCTTC. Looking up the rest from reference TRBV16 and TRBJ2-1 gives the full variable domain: GEEVAQTPKHLVRGEGQKAKLYCAPIKGHSYVFWYQQVLKNEFKFLISFQNENVFDETGMPKERFSAKCLPNSPCSLEIQATKLEDSAVYFCASSQLGQPFYRNNEQFFGPGTRLTVL.

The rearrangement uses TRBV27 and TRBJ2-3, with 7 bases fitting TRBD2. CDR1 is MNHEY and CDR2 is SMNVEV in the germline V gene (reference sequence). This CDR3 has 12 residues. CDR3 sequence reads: CVWLADPDTQYF. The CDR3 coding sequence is TGTGTTTGGCTAGCGGACCCAGATACGCAGTATTTT.

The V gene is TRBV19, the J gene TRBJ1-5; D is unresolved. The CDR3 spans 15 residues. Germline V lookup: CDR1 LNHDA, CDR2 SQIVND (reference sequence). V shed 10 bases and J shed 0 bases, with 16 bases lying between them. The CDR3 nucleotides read TGTGCCACCCTGGCGGGGATTGGTAGCAATCAGCCCCAGCATTTT. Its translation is CATLAGIGSNQPQHF.

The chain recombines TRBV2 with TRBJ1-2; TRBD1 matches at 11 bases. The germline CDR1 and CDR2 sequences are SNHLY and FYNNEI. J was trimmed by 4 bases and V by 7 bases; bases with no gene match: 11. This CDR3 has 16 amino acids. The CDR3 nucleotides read TGTGCCAGCACCGAATTGGGACAGGGGGGCTCCTATGGCTACACCTTC. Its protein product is CASTELGQGGSYGYTF.

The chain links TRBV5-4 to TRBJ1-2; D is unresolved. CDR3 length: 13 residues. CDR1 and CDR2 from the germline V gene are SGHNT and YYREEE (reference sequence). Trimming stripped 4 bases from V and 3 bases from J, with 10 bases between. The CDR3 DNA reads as TGTGCCAGCAGCGTGGCTAGGGACTATGGCTACACCTTC. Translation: CASSVARDYGYTF.

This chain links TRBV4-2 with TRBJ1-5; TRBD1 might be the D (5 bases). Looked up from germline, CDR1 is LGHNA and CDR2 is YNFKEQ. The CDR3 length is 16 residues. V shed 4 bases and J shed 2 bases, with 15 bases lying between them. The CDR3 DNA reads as TGTGCCAGCAGCCCCCAAGCGGGCAGGGGCAATCAGCCCCAGCATTTT. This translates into CASSPQAGRGNQPQHF.

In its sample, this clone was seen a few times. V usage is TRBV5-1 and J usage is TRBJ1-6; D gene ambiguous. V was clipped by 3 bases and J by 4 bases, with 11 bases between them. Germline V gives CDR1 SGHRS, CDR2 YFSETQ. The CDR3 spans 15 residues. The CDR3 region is CASSSTRSYNSPLHF. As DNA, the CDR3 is TGCGCCAGCAGCTCAACGAGGAGTTATAATTCACCCCTCCACTTT.

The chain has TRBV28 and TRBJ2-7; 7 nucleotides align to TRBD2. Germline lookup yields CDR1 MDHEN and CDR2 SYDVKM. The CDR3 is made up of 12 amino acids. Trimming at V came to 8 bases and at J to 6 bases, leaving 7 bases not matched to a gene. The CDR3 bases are TGTGCCAGCTCCTGGGGGGGTGGCGAGCAGTACTTC. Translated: CASSWGGGEQYF.

The CDR3 nucleotides read TGCGCCAGCAGCTTGGTGGGGGCTTTTGACATGAGCTCCTACAATGAGCAGTTCTTC. This translates into CASSLVGAFDMSSYNEQFF. The chain joins TRBV5-1 to TRBJ2-1; TRBD1 is a possible D gene (6 bases). CDR1 and CDR2 (germline): SGHRS, YFSETQ. The ends were cut back, 0 bases at V and 0 bases at J, with 19 bases in the middle. The CDR3 is 19 residues long.

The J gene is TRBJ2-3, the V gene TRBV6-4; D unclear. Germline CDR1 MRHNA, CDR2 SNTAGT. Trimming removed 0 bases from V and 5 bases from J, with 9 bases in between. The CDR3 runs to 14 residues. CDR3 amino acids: CASSDSAGLDTQYF. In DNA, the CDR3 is TGTGCCAGCAGTGACTCAGCAGGTTTAGATACGCAGTATTTT.

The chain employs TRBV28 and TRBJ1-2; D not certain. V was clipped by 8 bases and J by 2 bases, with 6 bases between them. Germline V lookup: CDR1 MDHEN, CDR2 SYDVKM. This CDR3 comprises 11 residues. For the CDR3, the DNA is TGTGCCAGCGGGCAGAACTATGGCTACACCTTC. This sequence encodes CASGQNYGYTF.